This T cell receptor (beta chain) stems from a study of blood T cell repertoires in COVID-19. As processed by the authors: Reference gene primer amplification gave estimated nucleated cell counts. Profiling relied on immunoSEQ multiplex PCR, and the TCRdb table lists in-frame clones only, not all of them. That table is the source of V, J and clone size, and D and trimming were worked out from the DNA. The top ten clones hold 2% to 3% of a sample with fewer than 250,000 clones, around four fifths of them seen once. Per germline, CDR1 LGHDT and CDR2 YNNKEL (reference sequence). The V end was cut by 6 bases, the J end by 0 bases, with 14 bases between. This CDR3 is 15 amino acids long. This clone was observed a handful of times.

This sequence was found in a woman in her thirties or forties with active or convalescent COVID-19. The rearrangement uses TRBV3-1 (or the pseudogene TRBV3-2) and TRBJ2-5; D is perhaps TRBD2 (6 bases). The specimen sequenced was peripheral blood. The CDR3 is CASSRGWGNQETQYF. The CDR3 nucleotides read TGTGCCAGCAGTCGGGGGTGGGGGAACCAAGAGACCCAGTACTTC.